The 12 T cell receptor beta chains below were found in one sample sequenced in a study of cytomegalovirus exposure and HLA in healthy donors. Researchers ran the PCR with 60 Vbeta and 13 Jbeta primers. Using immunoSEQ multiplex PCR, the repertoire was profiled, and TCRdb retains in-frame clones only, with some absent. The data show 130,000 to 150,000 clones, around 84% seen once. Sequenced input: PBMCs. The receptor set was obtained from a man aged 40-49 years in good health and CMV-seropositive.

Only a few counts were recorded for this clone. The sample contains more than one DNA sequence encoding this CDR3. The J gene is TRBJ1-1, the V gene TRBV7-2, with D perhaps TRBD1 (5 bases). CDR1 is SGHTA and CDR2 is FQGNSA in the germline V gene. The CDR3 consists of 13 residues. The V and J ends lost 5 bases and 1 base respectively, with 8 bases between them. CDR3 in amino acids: CASSLGQNTEAFF. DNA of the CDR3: TGTGCCAGCAGCCTTGGACAGAACACTGAAGCTTTCTTT.

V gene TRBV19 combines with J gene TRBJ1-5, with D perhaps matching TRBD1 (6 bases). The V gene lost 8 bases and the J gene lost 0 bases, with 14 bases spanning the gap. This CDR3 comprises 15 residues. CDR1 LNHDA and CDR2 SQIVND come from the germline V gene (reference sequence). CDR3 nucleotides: TGTGCCAGTCACACAGGGTACTATAGCAATCAGCCCCAGCATTTT. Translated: CASHTGYYSNQPQHF.

The CDR3 here is CASSLGTGGQPQHF. The CDR3 nucleotides read TGCGCCAGCAGCTTGGGGACAGGGGGTCAGCCCCAGCATTTT. The chain combines TRBV5-1 with TRBJ1-5; TRBD1 matches at 10 bases. CDR1 SGHRS and CDR2 YFSETQ come from the germline V gene. CDR3 length: 14 residues. The J segment lost 6 bases and the V segment lost 0 bases, leaving 0 bases of the junction unmatched.

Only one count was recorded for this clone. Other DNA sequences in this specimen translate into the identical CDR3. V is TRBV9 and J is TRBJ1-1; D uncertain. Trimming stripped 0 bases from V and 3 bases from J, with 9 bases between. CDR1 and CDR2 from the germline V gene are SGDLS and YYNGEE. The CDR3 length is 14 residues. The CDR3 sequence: CASSVADLDTEAFF. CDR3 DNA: TGTGCCAGCAGCGTAGCAGATTTGGACACTGAAGCTTTCTTT.

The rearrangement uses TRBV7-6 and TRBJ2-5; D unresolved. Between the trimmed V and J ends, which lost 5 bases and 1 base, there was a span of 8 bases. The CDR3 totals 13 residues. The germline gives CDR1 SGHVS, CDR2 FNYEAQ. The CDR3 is CASSHSFQETQYF. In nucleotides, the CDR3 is TGTGCCAGCAGCCACAGCTTCCAAGAGACCCAGTACTTC.

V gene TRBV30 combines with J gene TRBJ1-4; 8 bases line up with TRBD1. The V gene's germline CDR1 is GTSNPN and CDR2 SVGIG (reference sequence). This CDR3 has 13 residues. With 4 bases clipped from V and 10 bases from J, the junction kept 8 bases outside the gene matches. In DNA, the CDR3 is TGTGCCTGGACCAACAGGGGGGGAGGAAAACTGTTTTTT. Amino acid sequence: CAWTNRGGGKLFF.

The CDR3 DNA reads as TGTGCCTGGAGCAAGGGACTAGCGGGAGGGATTGAGCAGTTCTTC. It specifies CAWSKGLAGGIEQFF. V and J are TRBV30 and TRBJ2-1; 16 positions agree with TRBD2. The ends lost 3 bases at V and 9 bases at J; junction bases unmatched: 5. The length of the CDR3 is 15 residues. Germline values: CDR1 GTSNPN, CDR2 SVGIG (reference sequence).

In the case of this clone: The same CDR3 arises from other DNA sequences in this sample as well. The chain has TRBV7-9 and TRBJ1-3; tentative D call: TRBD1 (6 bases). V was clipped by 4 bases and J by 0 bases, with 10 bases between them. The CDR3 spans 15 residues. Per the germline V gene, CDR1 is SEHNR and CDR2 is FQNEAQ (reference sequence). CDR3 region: CASSSGQSSGNTIYF. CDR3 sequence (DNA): TGTGCCAGCAGCTCTGGACAGAGCTCTGGAAACACCATATATTTT.

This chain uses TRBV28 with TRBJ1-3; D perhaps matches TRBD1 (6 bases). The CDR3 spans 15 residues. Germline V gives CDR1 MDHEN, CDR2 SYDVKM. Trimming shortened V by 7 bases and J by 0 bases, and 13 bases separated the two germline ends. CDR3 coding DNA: TGTGCCAGCATCGGGACACCGCTCTCTGGAAACACCATATATTTT. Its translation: CASIGTPLSGNTIYF.

In nucleotides, the CDR3 is TGTGCCAGCAGCTTAGGGATGGGCACCCCAGATGAGCAGTTCTTC. Translated, it gives CASSLGMGTPDEQFF. This chain uses TRBV11-3 with TRBJ2-1; no firm D call. Trimming took 1 base from V and 8 from J, leaving 15 bases between them. CDR3 length: 15 amino acids. Germline loops: CDR1 SGHNT, CDR2 YENEEA. The complete variable domain, with remaining parts taken from reference TRBV11-3 and TRBJ2-1, reads EAGVVQSPRYKIIEKKQPVAFWCNPISGHNTLYWYLQNLGQGPELLIRYENEEAVDDSQLPKDRFSAERLKGVDSTLKIQPAELGDSAVYLCASSLGMGTPDEQFFGPGTRLTVL.

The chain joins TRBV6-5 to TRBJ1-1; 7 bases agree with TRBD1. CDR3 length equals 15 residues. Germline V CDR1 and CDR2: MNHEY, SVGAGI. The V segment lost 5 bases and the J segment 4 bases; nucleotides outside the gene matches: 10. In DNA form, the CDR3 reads TGTGCCAGCAGTGGGGAGAACAGGGGAGGCACTGAAGCTTTCTTT. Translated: CASSGENRGGTEAFF.

The CDR3 region is CASREGSLTEAFF. CDR3 coding DNA: TGTGCCAGCCGGGAAGGGAGCTTGACTGAAGCTTTCTTT. The gene calls are TRBV18 and TRBJ1-1; D remains ambiguous. The CDR3 is 13 amino acids. Germline assignment: CDR1 KGHSH and CDR2 LQKENI. V was trimmed by 8 bases and J by 5 bases, leaving 15 bases between them.